These T cell receptor beta chains were read from a single sample in a study of blood T cell repertoires in COVID-19. The table came from immunoSEQ multiplex PCR; TCRdb's copy has only in-frame clones and leaves some out. This table has tens of thousands of clones, around nine tenths appearing once. The sequencing input was peripheral blood. The source is a man aged 60 to 75 with COVID-19, enrolled during active disease. Each CDR3 is given with its conserved first and last residue. The D gene is left open where the match is weak. Rows may omit the clone size; those that give it use once, few, many or a size class.

CDR3aa | CDR3nt | len | abundance | j_gene | d_gene | v_gene
CASSQEEVHNEKLFF | TGTGCCAGCAGCCAGGAGGAGGTCCATAATGAAAAACTGTTTTTT | 15 | - | TRBJ1-4 | - | TRBV7-8
CASSQSRNTGELFF | TGCGCCAGCAGCCAATCTAGAAACACCGGGGAGCTGTTTTTT | 14 | once | TRBJ2-2 | - | TRBV4-3
CASSTLEGEQYF | TGTGCCAGCAGCACCCTTGAGGGCGAGCAGTACTTC | 12 | - | TRBJ2-7 | - | TRBV7-9
CASSLVAGPYNEQFF | TGTGCCAGCAGCTTGGTAGCGGGCCCCTACAATGAGCAGTTCTTC | 15 | - | TRBJ2-1 | TRBD2 | TRBV5-6
CASSLVGRNYEQYF | TGTGCCAGCAGCTTAGTCGGGAGGAACTACGAGCAGTACTTC | 14 | - | TRBJ2-7 | TRBD2 | TRBV7-2
CARSSSSGRAPSEEQYF | TGTGCCAGAAGCTCGTCTAGCGGGAGGGCCCCGTCGGAAGAGCAGTACTTC | 17 | - | TRBJ2-7 | TRBD2 | TRBV5-3
CASSERPREVNTIYF | TGTGCCAGCAGTGAAAGGCCCAGGGAGGTAAACACCATATATTTT | 15 | once | TRBJ1-3 | - | TRBV2
CASSLVAGDEQFF | TGTGCCAGCAGCTTGGTGGCGGGCGATGAGCAGTTCTTC | 13 | - | TRBJ2-1 | - | TRBV5-4
CASKTSGSETQYF | TGTGCCAGCAAAACTAGCGGGAGTGAGACCCAGTACTTC | 13 | - | TRBJ2-5 | TRBD2 | TRBV6-5
CASSLESGEYNEQFF | TGTGCCAGCAGCTTAGAGAGCGGAGAATACAATGAGCAGTTCTTC | 15 | - | TRBJ2-1 | - | TRBV11-2
CASNRDRDNSPLHF | TGTGCCAGTAACCGGGACAGAGATAATTCACCCCTCCACTTT | 14 | - | TRBJ1-6 | TRBD1 | TRBV2
CATSRSGKAGELFF | TGTGCCACCAGCAGAAGCGGGAAGGCCGGGGAGCTGTTTTTT | 14 | - | TRBJ2-2 | TRBD2 | TRBV15
CASSTTTGTSGNEQYF | TGTGCCAGTAGTACGACAACCGGGACTAGCGGGAACGAGCAGTACTTC | 16 | - | TRBJ2-7 | TRBD2 | TRBV19
CASSLWAQNTEAFF | TGTGCCAGCAGCCTCTGGGCCCAGAACACTGAAGCTTTCTTT | 14 | - | TRBJ1-1 | - | TRBV7-3
CASSSPLRDREKLFF | TGTGCCAGCAGCTCCCCCCTCAGGGATCGCGAAAAACTGTTTTTT | 15 | - | TRBJ1-4 | - | TRBV7-9
CASTQGPGAGELFF | TGTGCCAGTACCCAGGGTCCTGGGGCCGGGGAGCTGTTTTTT | 14 | - | TRBJ2-2 | - | TRBV19
CASSPSGFQLNTEAFF | TGTGCCAGCTCACCATCGGGATTTCAGTTGAACACTGAAGCTTTCTTT | 16 | - | TRBJ1-1 | - | TRBV18
CSASHHRTGDYGYTF | TGCAGTGCTAGTCATCATCGGACAGGAGACTATGGCTACACCTTC | 15 | - | TRBJ1-2 | TRBD1 | TRBV20-1
CASSQGGEKLFF | TGTGCCAGCAGCCAGGGTGGTGAAAAACTGTTTTTT | 12 | - | TRBJ1-4 | - | TRBV28
CASSLGDYLSTDTQYF | TGCGCCAGCAGCCTCGGGGACTACTTAAGCACAGATACGCAGTATTTT | 16 | - | TRBJ2-3 | TRBD2 | TRBV5-1
CASERSTGELFF | TGTGCCAGCGAAAGGAGCACCGGGGAGCTGTTTTTT | 12 | - | TRBJ2-2 | - | TRBV13
CASRGRGQGKTGELFF | TGTGCCAGCAGAGGAAGGGGACAGGGAAAGACCGGGGAGCTGTTTTTT | 16 | - | TRBJ2-2 | TRBD1 | TRBV19
CASSTGQGAEAFF | TGTGCCAGCAGTACCGGACAGGGGGCTGAAGCTTTCTTT | 13 | - | TRBJ1-1 | TRBD1 | TRBV2
CASSPNRDNTEAFF | TGCGCCAGCAGCCCGAACAGGGACAACACTGAAGCTTTCTTT | 14 | - | TRBJ1-1 | - | TRBV5-1
CASGTGGQPQHF | TGTGCCAGCGGGACAGGGGGTCAGCCCCAGCATTTT | 12 | - | TRBJ1-5 | TRBD1 | TRBV6-5
CASSLTVGSAGEQFF | TGTGCCAGCAGCTTAACGGTTGGTTCGGCGGGGGAGCAGTTCTTC | 15 | - | TRBJ2-1 | - | TRBV7-3
CASSPTTGGANYGYTF | TGTGCCAGCAGCCCAACTACAGGGGGAGCTAACTATGGCTACACCTTC | 16 | - | TRBJ1-2 | TRBD1 | TRBV7-9
CASSPPGGSYNEQFF | TGTGCCAGCTCACCACCGGGCGGGAGTTACAATGAGCAGTTCTTC | 15 | few | TRBJ2-1 | TRBD2 | TRBV18
CASSGLSYEQYF | TGTGCCAGCAGCGGCCTCTCCTACGAGCAGTACTTC | 12 | - | TRBJ2-7 | - | TRBV3-1/TRBV3-2
CASHRDNTEAFF | TGTGCCTCACACAGGGATAACACTGAAGCTTTCTTT | 12 | - | TRBJ1-1 | - | TRBV30
CASSYSKRITGELFF | TGTGCCAGCAGTTACTCGAAGCGGATCACCGGGGAGCTGTTTTTT | 15 | once | TRBJ2-2 | - | TRBV6-5
CASSYRWGRAGKEQFF | TGTGCCAGCAGTTACCGGTGGGGGAGGGCTGGGAAGGAGCAGTTCTTC | 16 | - | TRBJ2-1 | TRBD2 | TRBV28
CASTDRNQPQHF | TGTGCCAGCACCGACAGGAATCAGCCCCAGCATTTT | 12 | - | TRBJ1-5 | - | TRBV12-3/TRBV12-4